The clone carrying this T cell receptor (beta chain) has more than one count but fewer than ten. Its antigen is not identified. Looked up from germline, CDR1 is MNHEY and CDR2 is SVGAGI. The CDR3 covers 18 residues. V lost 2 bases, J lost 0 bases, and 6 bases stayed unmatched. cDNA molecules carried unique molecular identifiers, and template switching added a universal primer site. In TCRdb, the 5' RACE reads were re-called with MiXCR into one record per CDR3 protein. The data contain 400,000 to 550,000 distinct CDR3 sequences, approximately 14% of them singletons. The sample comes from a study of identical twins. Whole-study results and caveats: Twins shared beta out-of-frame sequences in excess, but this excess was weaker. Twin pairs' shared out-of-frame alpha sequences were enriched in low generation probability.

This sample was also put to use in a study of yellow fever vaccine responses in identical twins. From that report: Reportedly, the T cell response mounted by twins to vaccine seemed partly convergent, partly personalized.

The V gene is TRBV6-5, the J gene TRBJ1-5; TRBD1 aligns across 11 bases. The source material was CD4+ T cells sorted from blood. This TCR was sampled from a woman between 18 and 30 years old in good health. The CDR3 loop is CASSYRPGTGGSNQPQHF. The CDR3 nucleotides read TGTGCCAGCAGTTACCGTCCCGGGACAGGGGGTAGCAATCAGCCCCAGCATTTT.